This T cell receptor beta chain derives from a study of T cell repertoires in cytomegalovirus infection. Germline-derived CDR1 and CDR2 are SNHLY and FYNNEI. The CDR3 spans 13 residues. V gave up 6 bases and J gave up 3 bases, with 11 bases separating them. TCRdb processed the reads anew with MiXCR; each CDR3 protein has one entry. Here the sample spans about 250,000 distinct CDR3 sequences, 17% being singletons. The material sequenced was CD8+ T cells from PBMCs. The receptor was isolated from a human donor in good health (CMV status not recorded). Some clones in this sample may be carry-over from other donors' samples. The V call is TRBV2, the J call TRBJ1-2; D possibly corresponds to TRBD1 (6 bases). CDR3 DNA: TGTGCCAGCAGGGGGGGCATGGACTATGGCTACACCTTC. It encodes CASRGGMDYGYTF.